The next 16 T cell receptor beta chains were all read from a single sample in a study of blood T cell repertoires in COVID-19. Assay: immunoSEQ multiplex PCR; the TCRdb copy retains only in-frame clones and omits some. This sample has fewer than 200,000 clones; around four fifths occur once, and the top ten carry 7.7%. The sample was peripheral blood. These receptors were obtained from a man aged 40-49 years who had recovered from COVID-19.

The chain employs TRBV28 and TRBJ2-5, with D possibly matching TRBD1 (6 bases). The CDR3 spans 17 residues. V lost 3 bases and J lost 2, with 19 bases in between. The germline V gene has CDR1 MDHEN and CDR2 SYDVKM. CDR3 amino acids: CASSFSRGGVRQETQYF. In nucleotides, the CDR3 is TGTGCCAGCAGTTTCTCCAGAGGGGGAGTAAGACAAGAGACCCAGTACTTC.

This clone was found once. This sequence joins TRBV20-1 and TRBJ2-3; possibly TRBD1 for D (6 bases). The CDR3 is 11 residues long. Germline CDR1 DFQATT, CDR2 SNEGSKA (reference sequence). V lost 5 bases, J lost 3 bases, and 6 bases lay in between. The CDR3 nucleotides are TGCAGTGCTGGACAGACAGATACGCAGTATTTT. Its translation: CSAGQTDTQYF.

The rearrangement uses TRBV29-1 and TRBJ1-2; 10 bases are a match to TRBD1. Unmatched junction bases numbered 8, after V lost 6 bases and J lost 7 bases. Germline CDR1 reads SQVTM; CDR2 reads ANQGSEA. The CDR3 has 13 residues. The CDR3 reads CSVDDRDRGGYTF. For the CDR3, the DNA is TGCAGCGTCGACGACCGGGACAGGGGTGGCTACACCTTC. The entire variable domain, with the rest obtained from reference TRBV29-1 and TRBJ1-2, is as follows: SAVISQKPSRDICQRGTSLTIQCQVDSQVTMMFWYRQQPGQSLTLIATANQGSEATYESGFVIDKFPISRPNLTFSTLTVSNMSPEDSSIYLCSVDDRDRGGYTFGSGTRLTVV.

This chain's CDR3 is CASSLRPGQGKGEQYF. The CDR3 DNA reads as TGTGCCAGCAGCTTACGGCCGGGACAGGGGAAGGGCGAGCAGTACTTC. The chain is built from TRBV7-2 and TRBJ2-7; 10 positions match TRBD1. This CDR3 contains 16 residues. CDR1 and CDR2 from the germline V gene are SGHTA and FQGNSA. The J segment lost 6 bases and the V segment lost 2 bases, leaving 10 bases of the junction unmatched.

The rearrangement uses TRBV6-2 or TRBV6-3 and TRBJ1-3, with D unresolved. The CDR3 has 13 amino acids. Germline lookup yields CDR1 MNHEY and CDR2 SVGEGT. V was pared by 2 bases and J by 4 bases, with 6 bases between. The CDR3 DNA is TGTGCCAGCAGTTACACTTGGGGAAACACCATATATTTT. Translation: CASSYTWGNTIYF.

The chain has TRBV5-6 and TRBJ2-2; TRBD2 aligns across 7 bases. CDR3 length equals 15 residues. V shed 6 bases, J shed 1 base, and the junction held 6 bases outside the gene matches. Germline-derived CDR1 and CDR2 are SGHDT and YYEEEE. DNA for the CDR3: TGTGCCAGCAACTCCAGGACTAGGAACACCGGGGAGCTGTTTTTT. Protein sequence: CASNSRTRNTGELFF.

There are a few counts of this clone. V and J are TRBV11-2 and TRBJ1-2; D not certain. The CDR3 runs 12 residues. CDR1 SGHAT and CDR2 FQNNGV come from the germline V gene. Trimming cost V 6 bases and J 7 bases, with 12 bases left between them. The CDR3, as DNA: TGTGCCAGCAGGCACGGGGAACTTGGCTACACCTTC. It encodes CASRHGELGYTF.

This clone was seen a few times. The rearrangement uses TRBV18 and TRBJ2-7, with D possibly matching TRBD1 (5 bases). Germline V gene sequence: CDR1 KGHSH, CDR2 LQKENI. The CDR3 totals 16 residues. V was cut by 0 bases and J by 3 bases, with 15 bases left in between. In nucleotides, the CDR3 is TGTGCCAGCTCACCACCGTTTGGTGACAGCTACTACGAGCAGTACTTC. Translating gives CASSPPFGDSYYEQYF.

The chain joins TRBV10-2 to TRBJ2-7; TRBD1 matches at 9 bases. This CDR3 is 15 amino acids long. After removal of 2 bases from V and 5 bases from J, the junction contained 7 bases not matched to a gene. The germline CDR1 and CDR2 sequences are WSHSY and SAAADI. The CDR3 nucleotides read TGCGCCAGCAGTGAGCAGACAGGGGGAATCAACGAGCAGTACTTC. The encoded protein is CASSEQTGGINEQYF.

This clone was seen only a few times. The chain joins TRBV7-9 to TRBJ1-4; TRBD1 matches at 10 bases. With 7 bases clipped from V and 8 bases from J, the junction kept 7 bases outside the gene matches. This CDR3 is built from 14 residues. From germline, CDR1 is SEHNR and CDR2 FQNEAQ (reference sequence). This CDR3 reads CASTPGQGMEKLFF. The DNA for the CDR3 is TGTGCCAGCACACCGGGACAGGGGATGGAAAAACTGTTTTTT.

V usage is TRBV11-2 and J usage is TRBJ2-5; D is unresolved. V dropped 1 base and J dropped 5 bases, with 8 bases sitting between them. CDR3 length: 13 amino acids. From germline, CDR1 is SGHAT and CDR2 FQNNGV. CDR3 DNA sequence: TGTGCCAGCAGCTTAGCCGAGGAGGAGACCCAGTACTTC. It codes for CASSLAEEETQYF.

The sample holds a few counts of this clone. J is TRBJ1-4 and V is TRBV3-1 (or the pseudogene TRBV3-2); weak D call: TRBD1 (6 bases). The CDR3 contains 17 residues. Trimming stripped 0 bases from V and 7 bases from J, with 18 bases between. In germline, CDR1 is LGHDT, CDR2 YNNKEL (reference sequence). Here the CDR3 reads CASSQENRDAVSEKLFF. CDR3 DNA sequence: TGTGCCAGCAGCCAAGAGAACAGGGACGCGGTGAGTGAAAAACTGTTTTTT.

The chain is built from TRBV10-3 and TRBJ2-3; D is undetermined. The V gene lost 0 bases and the J gene lost 4 bases, with 5 bases spanning the gap. The CDR3 sequence is 13 residues long. Per the germline V gene, CDR1 is ENHRY and CDR2 is SYGVKD. CDR3: CAISESQADTQYF. As DNA, the CDR3 is TGTGCCATCAGTGAGTCGCAGGCAGATACGCAGTATTTT.

The chain employs TRBV28 and TRBJ2-7; maybe TRBD1 (5 bases). V lost 8 bases to trimming and J lost 0 bases, with 11 bases between them. Germline V CDR1 and CDR2: MDHEN, SYDVKM. This CDR3 is built from 13 residues. CDR3 DNA: TGTGCCAGCTCGCGACAGAGCTCCTACGAGCAGTACTTC. It is translated as CASSRQSSYEQYF.

The V gene is TRBV28, the J gene TRBJ2-2; 11 nucleotides agree with TRBD2. The CDR3 has 19 residues. Trimming removed 3 bases from V and 3 bases from J; junction bases left unmatched: 12. CDR1 and CDR2 (germline): MDHEN, SYDVKM. The CDR3 region has the DNA TGTGCCAGCAGTTTTAGTATCCTACCACTAGCGGGAGACACCGGGGAGCTGTTTTTT. This gives the protein CASSFSILPLAGDTGELFF.

The chain is built from TRBV12-3 or TRBV12-4 and TRBJ2-5, with 8 bases aligning to TRBD1. J gave up 7 bases and V 3 bases, and 4 bases lay outside the gene matches. This CDR3 is built from 13 residues. CDR3 nucleotides: TGTGCCAGCAGTTTTTCACAGGGGGGGACCCAGTACTTC. Protein sequence: CASSFSQGGTQYF.